The text below deals with one T cell receptor (beta chain). These data belong to a study of CD8 T cells in Susac syndrome. Germline CDR1 and CDR2: SQVTM and ANQGSEA. Trimming removed 1 base from V and 3 bases from J, with 21 bases in between. CDR3 length equals 17 residues. Reverse transcription used about 0.45 to 1 ug RNA and random hexamers. TCRdb passed the immunoSEQ multiplex PCR reads through MiXCR, listing each CDR3 protein once. The sample has about 440,000 distinct CDR3 sequences, more than 70% seen once; the top ten hold approximately 0.12%. The receptor was isolated from a human donor with multiple sclerosis. Sequencing input: CD8+ T cells from PBMCs. The chain carries TRBV29-1 and TRBJ2-5, with D perhaps TRBD1 (5 bases). The chain's CDR3 is CSVEGTPWTHDKETQYF. The DNA of the CDR3 is TGCAGCGTTGAAGGGACGCCGTGGACACACGATAAAGAGACCCAGTACTTC.